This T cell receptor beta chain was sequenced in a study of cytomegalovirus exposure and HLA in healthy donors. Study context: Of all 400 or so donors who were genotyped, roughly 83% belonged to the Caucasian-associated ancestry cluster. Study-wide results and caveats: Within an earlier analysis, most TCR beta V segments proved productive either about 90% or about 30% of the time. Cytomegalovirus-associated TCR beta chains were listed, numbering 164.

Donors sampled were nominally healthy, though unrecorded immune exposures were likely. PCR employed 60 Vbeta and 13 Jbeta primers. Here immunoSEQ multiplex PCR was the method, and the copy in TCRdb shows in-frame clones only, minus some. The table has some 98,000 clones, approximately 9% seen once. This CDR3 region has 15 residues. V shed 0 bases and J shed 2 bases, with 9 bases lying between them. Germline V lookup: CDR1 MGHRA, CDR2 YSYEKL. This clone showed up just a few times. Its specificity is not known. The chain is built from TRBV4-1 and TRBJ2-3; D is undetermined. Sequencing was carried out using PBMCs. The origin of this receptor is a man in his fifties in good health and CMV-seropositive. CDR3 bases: TGCGCCAGCAGCCAAGATCCACAGTTCACAGATACGCAGTATTTT. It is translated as CASSQDPQFTDTQYF.